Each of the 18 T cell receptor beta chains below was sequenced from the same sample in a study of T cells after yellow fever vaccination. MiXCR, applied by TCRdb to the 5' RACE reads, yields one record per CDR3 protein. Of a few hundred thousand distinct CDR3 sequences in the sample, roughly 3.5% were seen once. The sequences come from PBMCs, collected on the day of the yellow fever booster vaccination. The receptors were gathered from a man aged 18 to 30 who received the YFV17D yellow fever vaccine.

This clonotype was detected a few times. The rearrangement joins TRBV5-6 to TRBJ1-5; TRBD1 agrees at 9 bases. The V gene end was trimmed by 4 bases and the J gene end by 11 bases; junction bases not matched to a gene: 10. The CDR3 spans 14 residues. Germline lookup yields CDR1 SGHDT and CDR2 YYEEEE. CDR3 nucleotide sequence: TGTGCCAGCAGCCTGGGACAGGGATCTTCGGCCCAGCATTTT. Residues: CASSLGQGSSAQHF.

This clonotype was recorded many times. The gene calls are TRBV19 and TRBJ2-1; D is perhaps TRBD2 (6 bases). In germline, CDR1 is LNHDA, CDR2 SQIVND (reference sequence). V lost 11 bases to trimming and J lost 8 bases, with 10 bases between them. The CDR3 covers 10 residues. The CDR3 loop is CAGGRYEQFF. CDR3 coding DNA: TGTGCCGGAGGGAGGTATGAGCAGTTCTTC.

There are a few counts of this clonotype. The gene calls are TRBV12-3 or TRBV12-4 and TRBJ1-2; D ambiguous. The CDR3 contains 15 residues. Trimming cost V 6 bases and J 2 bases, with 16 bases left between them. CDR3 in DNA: TGTGCCAGCAGCCCGAATGTAGGCCGGAACTATGGCTACACCTTC. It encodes CASSPNVGRNYGYTF.

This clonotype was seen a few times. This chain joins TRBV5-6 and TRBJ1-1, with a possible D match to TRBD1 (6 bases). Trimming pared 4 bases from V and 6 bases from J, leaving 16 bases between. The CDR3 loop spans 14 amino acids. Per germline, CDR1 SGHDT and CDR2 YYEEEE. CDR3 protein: CASSDTGLQAEAFF. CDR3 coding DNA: TGTGCCAGCAGCGATACAGGGCTCCAAGCTGAAGCTTTCTTT.

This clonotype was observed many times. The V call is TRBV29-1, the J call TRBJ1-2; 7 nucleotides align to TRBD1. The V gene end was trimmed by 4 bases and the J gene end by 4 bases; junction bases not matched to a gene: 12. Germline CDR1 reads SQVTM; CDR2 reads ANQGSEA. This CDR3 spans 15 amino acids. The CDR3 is CSVGAGGRGSYGYTF. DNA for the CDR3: TGCAGCGTTGGGGCAGGGGGTCGTGGTAGCTATGGCTACACCTTC.

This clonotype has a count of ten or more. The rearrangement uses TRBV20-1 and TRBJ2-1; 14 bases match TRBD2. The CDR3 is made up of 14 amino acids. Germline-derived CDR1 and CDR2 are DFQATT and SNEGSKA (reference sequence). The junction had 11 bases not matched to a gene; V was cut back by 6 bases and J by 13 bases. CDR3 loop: CSAPGTSGGLRQFF. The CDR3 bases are TGCAGTGCACCCGGGACTAGCGGGGGACTACGCCAGTTCTTC.

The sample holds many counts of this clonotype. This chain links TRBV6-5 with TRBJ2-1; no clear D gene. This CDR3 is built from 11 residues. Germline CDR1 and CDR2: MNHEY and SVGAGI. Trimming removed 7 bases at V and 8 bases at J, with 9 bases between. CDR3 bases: TGTGCCAGCAACCTCCGGGATGAGCAGTTCTTC. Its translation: CASNLRDEQFF.

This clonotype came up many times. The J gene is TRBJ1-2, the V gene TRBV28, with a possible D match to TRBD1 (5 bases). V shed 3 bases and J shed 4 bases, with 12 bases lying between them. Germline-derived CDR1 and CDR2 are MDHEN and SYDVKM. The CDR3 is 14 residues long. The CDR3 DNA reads TGTGCCAGCAGTTTTTACGAGGGGCTCTATGGCTACACCTTC. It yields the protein CASSFYEGLYGYTF.

This chain's CDR3 is CASRFPGLSTDTQYF. Written as DNA, the CDR3 is TGTGCCAGCAGGTTTCCGGGACTCAGCACAGATACGCAGTATTTT. J is TRBJ2-3 and V is TRBV7-2; a weak D match, TRBD2 (6 bases). Germline V gene data show CDR1 as SGHTA and CDR2 as FQGNSA. The CDR3 is 15 residues long. V was pared by 6 bases and J by 0 bases, with 13 bases between.

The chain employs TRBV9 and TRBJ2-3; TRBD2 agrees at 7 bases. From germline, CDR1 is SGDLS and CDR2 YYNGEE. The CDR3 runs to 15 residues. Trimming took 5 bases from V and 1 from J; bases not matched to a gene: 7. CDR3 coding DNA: TGTGCCAGCAGATTAGGGAGCGGGGGCACAGATACGCAGTATTTT. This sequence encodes CASRLGSGGTDTQYF.

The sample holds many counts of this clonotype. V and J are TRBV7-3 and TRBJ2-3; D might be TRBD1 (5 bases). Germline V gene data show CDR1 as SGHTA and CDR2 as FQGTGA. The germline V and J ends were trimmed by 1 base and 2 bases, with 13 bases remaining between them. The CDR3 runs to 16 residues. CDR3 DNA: TGTGCCAGCAGCTTAAAGGGGCGACGGTTCACAGATACGCAGTATTTT. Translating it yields CASSLKGRRFTDTQYF.

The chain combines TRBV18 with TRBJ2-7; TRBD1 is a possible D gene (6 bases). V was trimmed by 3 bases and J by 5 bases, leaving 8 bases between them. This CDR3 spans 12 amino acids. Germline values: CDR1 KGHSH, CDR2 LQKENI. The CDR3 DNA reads TGTGCCAGCTCACCGTCAGGGGACGAGCAGTACGTC. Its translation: CASSPSGDEQYV.

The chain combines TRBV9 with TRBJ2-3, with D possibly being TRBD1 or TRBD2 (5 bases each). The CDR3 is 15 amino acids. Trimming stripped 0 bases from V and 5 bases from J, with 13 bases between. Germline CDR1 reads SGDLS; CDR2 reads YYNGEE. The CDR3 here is CASSVGGARRDTQYF. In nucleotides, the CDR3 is TGTGCCAGCAGCGTAGGAGGGGCGAGGAGAGATACGCAGTATTTT.

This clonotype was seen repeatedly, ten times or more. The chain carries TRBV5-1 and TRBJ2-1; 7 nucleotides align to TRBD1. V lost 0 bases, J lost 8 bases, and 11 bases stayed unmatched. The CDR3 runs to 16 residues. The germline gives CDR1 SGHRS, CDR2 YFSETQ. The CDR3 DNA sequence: TGCGCCAGCAGCTTGGTTTGGACAGGAGGTTCAGATGAGCAGTTCTTC. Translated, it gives CASSLVWTGGSDEQFF.

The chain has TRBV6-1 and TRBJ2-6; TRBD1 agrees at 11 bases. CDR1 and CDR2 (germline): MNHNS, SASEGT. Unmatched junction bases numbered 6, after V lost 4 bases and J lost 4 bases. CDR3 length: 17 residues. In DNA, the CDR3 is TGTGCCAGCAGTGTCCGGGACAGGGGGACCGGGGCCAACGTCCTGACTTTC. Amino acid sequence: CASSVRDRGTGANVLTF.

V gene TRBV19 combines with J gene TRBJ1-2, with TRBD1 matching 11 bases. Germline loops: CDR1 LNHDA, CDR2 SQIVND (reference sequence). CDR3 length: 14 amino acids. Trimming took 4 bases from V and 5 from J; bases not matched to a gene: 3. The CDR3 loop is CASSRTGGAYGYTF. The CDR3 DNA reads TGTGCCAGTAGTAGGACAGGGGGCGCATATGGCTACACCTTC.

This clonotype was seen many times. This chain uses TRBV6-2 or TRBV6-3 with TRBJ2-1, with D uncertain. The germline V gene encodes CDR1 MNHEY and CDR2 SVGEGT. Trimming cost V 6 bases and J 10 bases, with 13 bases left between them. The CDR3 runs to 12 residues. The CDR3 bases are TGTGCCAGCAGCCTCCTGGTCAGGGAGCAGTTCTTC. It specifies CASSLLVREQFF.

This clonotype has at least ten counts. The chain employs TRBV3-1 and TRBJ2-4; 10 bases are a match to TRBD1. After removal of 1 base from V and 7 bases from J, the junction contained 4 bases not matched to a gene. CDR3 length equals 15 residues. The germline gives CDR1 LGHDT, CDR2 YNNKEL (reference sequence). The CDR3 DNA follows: TGTGCCAGCAGCCAAGTGACAGGGGGCTCGAACATTCAGTACTTC. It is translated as CASSQVTGGSNIQYF.